Listed below are T cell receptor beta chains from one sample, sequenced in a study of post-analysis software for immune sequencing data. TCRdb processed the PCR reads anew with MiXCR; each CDR3 protein has one entry. Of more than 500,000 distinct CDR3 sequences in the sample, under 40% were seen once. Sequencing was carried out using blood. These receptors all come from a girl aged 2-17 years with multiple sclerosis. Each CDR3 is given with its conserved first and last residue. Each record gives: D gene, clone size, J gene, V gene, CDR3 length, CDR3 protein, CDR3 DNA. The D gene is left open where the match is weak. Size values are once, few and many counts, or a class for expanded clones, and some rows have none.

>TRBD1|few|TRBJ2-1|TRBV20-1|14
CSADGDRAYNEQFF
TGCAGTGCTGACGGGGACAGGGCCTACAATGAGCAGTTCTTC
>NA|NA|TRBJ2-7|TRBV5-6|14
CASSPRDFDYEQYF
TGTGCCAGCAGCCCTCGGGACTTCGACTACGAGCAGTACTTC
>NA|NA|TRBJ2-1|TRBV5-1|12
CASSLEQGGQFF
TGCGCCAGCAGCTTGGAACAGGGAGGGCAGTTCTTC
>NA|NA|TRBJ2-7|TRBV4-2|14
CASSQAWGSGEQYF
TGTGCCAGCAGCCAAGCCTGGGGGTCAGGCGAGCAGTACTTC
>NA|NA|TRBJ1-2|TRBV4-1|15
CASSQPTGRKYGYTF
TGCGCCAGCAGCCAACCCACGGGACGGAAATATGGCTACACCTTC
>NA|few|TRBJ1-1|TRBV21-1|17
CASSPRDRPVGSTEAFF
TGTGCCAGCAGCCCGAGGGACCGGCCGGTTGGGAGCACTGAAGCTTTCTTT
>NA|NA|TRBJ2-5|TRBV3-1|12
CASIAPGETQYF
TGTGCCAGCATCGCACCCGGCGAGACCCAGTACTTC
>TRBD2|NA|TRBJ2-5|TRBV20-1|12
CSALTSRETQYF
TGCAGTGCTTTGACTAGCAGAGAGACCCAGTACTTC
>TRBD2|many|TRBJ2-5|TRBV5-6|15
CASSPPGLAGETQYF
TGTGCCAGCAGCCCACCGGGACTAGCGGGGGAGACCCAGTACTTC
>NA|NA|TRBJ2-2|TRBV5-1|16
CASSLGSAGYTGELFF
TGCGCCAGCAGCTTGGGTTCCGCGGGATACACCGGGGAGCTGTTTTTT
>TRBD1|NA|TRBJ1-5|TRBV20-1|15
CSVAQGAASNQPQHF
TGCAGTGTCGCACAGGGGGCGGCGAGCAATCAGCCCCAGCATTTT
>TRBD2|NA|TRBJ2-3|TRBV28|18
CASSLPGTSGGSADTQYF
TGTGCCAGCAGTTTACCCGGGACTAGCGGGGGGTCCGCAGATACGCAGTATTTT
>NA|few|TRBJ2-3|TRBV28|14
CASSFFRKTDTQYF
TGTGCCAGCAGTTTCTTTCGGAAAACAGATACGCAGTATTTT
>NA|NA|TRBJ2-3|TRBV12-3/TRBV12-4|14
CASSSPVSTDAQYF
TGTGCCAGCAGTTCCCCCGTGAGCACAGATGCGCAGTATTTT
>NA|NA|TRBJ2-5|TRBV11-2|13
CASSPTRAETQYF
TGTGCCAGCAGCCCGACTAGGGCAGAGACCCAGTACTTC
>NA|NA|TRBJ1-2|TRBV18|14
CASSLGADADGYTF
TGTGCCAGCTCACTGGGGGCGGACGCGGATGGCTACACCTTC
>NA|NA|TRBJ2-1|TRBV13|14
CASSLSNLHNEQFF
TGTGCCAGCAGCCTGTCCAACCTACACAATGAGCAGTTCTTC
>TRBD1|NA|TRBJ2-5|TRBV3-1|15
CASSQYGQDSETQYF
TGTGCCAGCAGCCAATACGGACAGGACTCAGAGACCCAGTACTTC
>NA|few|TRBJ1-6|TRBV5-1|16
CASSLKGAGTNSPLHF
TGCGCCAGCAGCCTCAAGGGAGCAGGGACTAATTCACCCCTCCACTTT
>TRBD2|few|TRBJ2-1|TRBV7-8|16
CASSLGLAGDHNEQFF
TGTGCCAGCAGCTTAGGTCTAGCGGGGGACCACAATGAGCAGTTCTTC
>TRBD1|few|TRBJ1-2|TRBV27|13
CASSPNRGDGYTF
TGTGCCAGCAGTCCGAACAGGGGAGATGGCTACACCTTC
>NA|NA|TRBJ2-3|TRBV20-1|15
CGGGLTGQLADTQYF
TGTGGGGGGGGGTTGACAGGGCAACTTGCAGATACGCAGTATTTT
>NA|NA|TRBJ2-3|TRBV20-1|13
CSAHQGSADTQYF
TGCAGTGCCCACCAAGGGAGTGCAGATACGCAGTATTTT
>TRBD1|NA|TRBJ1-2|TRBV19|13
CASSGQGAYGYTF
TGTGCCAGTAGCGGACAGGGGGCCTATGGCTACACCTTC
>TRBD1|NA|TRBJ2-7|TRBV10-2|14
CASRGRTGAYEQYF
TGCGCCAGCAGGGGGAGGACAGGGGCCTACGAGCAGTACTTC
>NA|NA|TRBJ2-1|TRBV29-1|14
CSVVLGSSYNEQFF
TGCAGCGTTGTTCTGGGTAGCTCCTACAATGAGCAGTTCTTC
>NA|few|TRBJ1-2|TRBV6-5|14
CASSAQGTRDGYTF
TGTGCCAGCAGTGCCCAGGGGACTCGGGATGGCTACACCTTC
>NA|many|TRBJ2-7|TRBV4-1|15
CASSQDPGIAYEQYF
TGCGCCAGCAGCCAAGATCCGGGAATAGCCTACGAGCAGTACTTC
>NA|NA|TRBJ2-3|TRBV10-2|13
CASKPGQQDTQYF
TGCGCCAGCAAACCGGGACAACAAGATACGCAGTATTTT
>NA|few|TRBJ1-2|TRBV5-5|16
CASSEGPNQFTYGYTF
TGTGCCAGCAGCGAGGGACCGAACCAGTTCACATATGGCTACACCTTC
>NA|few|TRBJ2-7|TRBV21-1|14
CASRWLAATYEQYF
TGTGCCAGCAGATGGTTGGCAGCAACCTACGAGCAGTACTTC
>NA|NA|TRBJ1-1|TRBV7-3|15
CASSQEPDMNTEAFF
TGTGCCAGCAGCCAGGAGCCCGACATGAACACTGAAGCTTTCTTT
>NA|NA|TRBJ1-2|TRBV20-1|12
CSAPRSGGGYTF
TGCAGTGCCCCACGGTCTGGAGGTGGCTACACCTTC
>TRBD1|few|TRBJ1-5|TRBV28|15
CASKDGQDGTQPQHF
TGTGCCAGCAAAGACGGACAGGACGGGACTCAGCCCCAGCATTTT
>NA|NA|TRBJ2-1|TRBV20-1|16
CSARSLYPPSYNGQFF
TGCAGTGCTAGGTCCCTGTATCCACCCTCCTACAATGGGCAGTTCTTC